Below are 7 T cell receptor beta chains sequenced from a single sample in a study of T-cell reconstitution after alpha-beta-depleted transplantation in children. It was with unique molecular identifiers that the TCRbeta library was prepared. TCRdb reprocessed the PCR reads with MiXCR, giving one entry per CDR3 protein. The sample has approximately 240,000 distinct CDR3 sequences; roughly 10% are singletons. The sequencing here drew on PBMCs, taken before TCRalphabeta/CD19-depleted stem cell transplant. The receptor set was obtained from a child under three years old with acute myeloid leukemia, due to receive a stem cell transplant.

This clonotype was found many times. The chain employs TRBV5-1 and TRBJ2-2; possibly TRBD1 for D (6 bases). The CDR3 covers 17 residues. Germline V gene data show CDR1 as SGHRS and CDR2 as YFSETQ. The V and J ends lost 3 bases and 6 bases respectively, with 21 bases between them. The CDR3 loop is CASSSLPLGAGAGELFF. The DNA of the CDR3 is TGCGCCAGCAGCTCCCTCCCTTTGGGGGCAGGGGCCGGGGAGCTGTTTTTT.

This clonotype was picked up many times. The CDR3 loop reads CASSESILAGGDEQFF. CDR3 DNA sequence: TGCGCCAGCAGTGAGTCTATACTAGCGGGAGGGGATGAGCAGTTCTTC. This chain links TRBV10-1 with TRBJ2-1; 13 bases match TRBD2. The CDR3 length is 16 residues. Trimming removed 0 bases from V and 8 bases from J; junction bases left unmatched: 4. Per germline, CDR1 WNHNN and CDR2 SYGVQD (reference sequence).

This clonotype was seen more than once but under ten times. J is TRBJ1-2 and V is TRBV28, with D possibly being TRBD1 (6 bases). With 9 bases removed from V and 0 bases from J, the gap between germline ends came to 8 bases. Germline V CDR1 and CDR2: MDHEN, SYDVKM. The CDR3 has 12 amino acids. CDR3 bases: TGTGCCAGTAACAGGGCTAACTATGGCTACACCTTC. It codes for CASNRANYGYTF.

V is TRBV7-9 and J is TRBJ2-1; perhaps TRBD1 as D (5 bases). The V end lost 4 bases, the J end lost 4 bases, and 11 bases lay between the germline ends. Germline lookup yields CDR1 SEHNR and CDR2 FQNEAQ (reference sequence). The CDR3 extends over 14 amino acids. CDR3: CASSSAGQYNEQFF. The DNA for the CDR3 is TGTGCCAGCAGCTCGGCAGGGCAATACAATGAGCAGTTCTTC.

Of note for this clonotype: One end of the junction is discordant with germline, which a read error may explain. The rearrangement uses TRBV28 and TRBJ1-1; D gene uncertain. The CDR3 is 15 amino acids. Germline loops: CDR1 MDHEN, CDR2 SYDVKM. CDR3 bases: TGTGCCAGCAGTGGGGTATTGGGCGTGAACACTAAAGCTTTCTTT. Encoded protein: CASSGVLGVNTKAFF.

This clonotype was counted between two and nine times. The rearrangement links TRBV3-1 to TRBJ2-1; TRBD2 agrees at 10 bases. The J segment lost 4 bases and the V segment lost 11 bases, leaving 20 bases of the junction unmatched. This CDR3 has 18 amino acids. The germline gives CDR1 LGHDT, CDR2 YNNKEL (reference sequence). The CDR3 coding sequence is TGTGCCTTCAGCCGGGCTAGCGGGAGTTCCGGGGATTACAATGAGCAGTTCTTC. Translated: CAFSRASGSSGDYNEQFF.

This clonotype was counted at least ten times. This chain links TRBV20-1 with TRBJ2-3; 8 positions match TRBD2. Per the germline V gene, CDR1 is DFQATT and CDR2 is SNEGSKA (reference sequence). CDR3 length: 16 residues. The ends lost 4 bases at V and 3 bases at J; junction bases unmatched: 12. The CDR3 bases are TGCAGTGCTACCCCATTGACTAGCGCGTGGACAGATACGCAGTATTTT. Encoded protein: CSATPLTSAWTDTQYF.